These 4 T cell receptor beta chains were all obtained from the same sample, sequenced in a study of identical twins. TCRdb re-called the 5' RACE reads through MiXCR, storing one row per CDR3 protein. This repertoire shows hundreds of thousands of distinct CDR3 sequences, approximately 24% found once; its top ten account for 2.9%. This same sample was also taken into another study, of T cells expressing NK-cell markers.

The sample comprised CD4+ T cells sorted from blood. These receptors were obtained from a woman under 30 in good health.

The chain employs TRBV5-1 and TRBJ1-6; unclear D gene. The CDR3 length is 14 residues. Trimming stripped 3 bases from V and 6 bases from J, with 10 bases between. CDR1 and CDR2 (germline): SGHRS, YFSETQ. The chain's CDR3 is CASSSELPNSPLHF. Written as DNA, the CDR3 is TGCGCCAGCAGCTCAGAACTGCCTAATTCACCCCTCCACTTT. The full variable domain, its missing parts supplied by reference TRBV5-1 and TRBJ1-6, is KAGVTQTPRYLIKTRGQQVTLSCSPISGHRSVSWYQQTPGQGLQFLFEYFSETQRNKGNFPGRFSGRQFSNSRSEMNVSTLELGDSALYLCASSSELPNSPLHFGNGTRLTVT.

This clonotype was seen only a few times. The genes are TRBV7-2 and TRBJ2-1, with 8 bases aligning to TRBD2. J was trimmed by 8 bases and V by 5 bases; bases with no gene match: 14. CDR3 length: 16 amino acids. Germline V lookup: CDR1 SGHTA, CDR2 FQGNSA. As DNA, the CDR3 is TGTGCCAGCAGCCCCCATAGCGGGATCACTGGGGATGAGCAGTTCTTC. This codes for CASSPHSGITGDEQFF.

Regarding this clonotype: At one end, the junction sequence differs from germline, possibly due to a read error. DNA for the CDR3: TGCAGCTTTGAGACAGACCTTACTGAAGCTTTCTTT. Its translation is CSFETDLTEAFF. This chain joins TRBV29-1 and TRBJ1-1, with a possible D match to TRBD1 (5 bases). Germline V gene data show CDR1 as SQVTM and CDR2 as ANQGSEA. The CDR3 totals 12 residues.

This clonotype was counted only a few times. The CDR3 nucleotides read TGCAGCGTCGACTCACAGGGGAACACTGAAGCTTTCTTT. Translated: CSVDSQGNTEAFF. The chain couples TRBV29-1 to TRBJ1-1, with a possible D match to TRBD1 (6 bases). The germline V and J ends were trimmed by 6 bases and 1 base, with 12 bases remaining between them. From germline, CDR1 is SQVTM and CDR2 ANQGSEA. The CDR3 consists of 13 residues.